This paragraph reports one T cell receptor beta chain. Its antigen remains unknown. Beta-chain TCR cDNA was generated via 5'RACE template switching with UMIs. For each CDR3 protein, TCRdb gives one entry from its re-call of the 5' RACE reads, without DNA. The listing contains hundreds of thousands of distinct CDR3 sequences. The source of the sample is a study of T cells expressing NK-cell markers. Germline V gives CDR1 SGHRS, CDR2 YFSETQ. The CDR3 sequence is 17 residues long. Study-level findings and limits: What remained unclear was the HCMV specificity of expanded NKG2C+ T cell clones. Dominant NKG2C+ clonotype frequencies of roughly 1.0-8% of CD8+ T cells were measured in about 6 donors.

This TCR derives from a woman aged 18 to 75 in good health. Sequenced material: blood T cells: a sorted CD56 or NKG2C T cell subset, CD4+ or CD8+ T cells, or bulk PBMC T cells (not recorded which). The chain links TRBV5-1 to TRBJ2-7; TCRdb gives TRBD2 as the D gene, but with no DNA this cannot be confirmed. The CDR3 sequence is CASSIQGTSGSSYEQYF.